What follows are 5 T cell receptor beta chains derived from one specimen sequenced in a study of T cells in Graves' hyperthyroidism and ophthalmopathy. Amplification of TCR beta CDR3 regions was performed using RNA transcripts as template. The HTBI primer set served for first-round RT-PCR of the TCR CDR3. Via MiXCR, TCRdb re-called the multiplex PCR reads, giving one row per CDR3 protein. The sample lists 750,000 to 950,000 distinct CDR3 sequences, roughly 40% occurring once. The specimen sequenced was blood. These receptors originate from a man between 18 and 35 years old with Graves' hyperthyroidism.

The rearrangement uses TRBV20-1 and TRBJ2-2, with 9 bases matching TRBD2. CDR3 length: 17 residues. V gave up 5 bases and J gave up 8 bases; unmatched junction bases: 18. CDR1 and CDR2 from the germline V gene are DFQATT and SNEGSKA (reference sequence). The CDR3 protein is CSARRSSGGKTPGELFF. CDR3 DNA sequence: TGCAGTGCTCGACGATCCAGCGGGGGGAAAACACCGGGGGAGCTGTTTTTT.

A few counts support this clonotype. The chain uses TRBV19 and TRBJ1-2, with D possibly being TRBD1 (6 bases). Germline CDR1 LNHDA, CDR2 SQIVND (reference sequence). Trimming shortened V by 7 bases and J by 8 bases, and 17 bases separated the two germline ends. The length of the CDR3 is 13 residues. The CDR3, as DNA: TGTGCCAGTACCCACACCGCCCAGGGGGGCTACACCTTC. It codes for CASTHTAQGGYTF.

This clonotype was picked up many times. The V call is TRBV9, the J call TRBJ2-6, with no clear D. V dropped 0 bases and J dropped 2 bases, with 6 bases sitting between them. The CDR3 spans 15 residues. Germline CDR1 reads SGDLS; CDR2 reads YYNGEE. The CDR3 here is CASSVDGAGANVLTF. The CDR3 nucleotides read TGTGCCAGCAGCGTAGATGGAGCTGGGGCCAACGTCCTGACTTTC.

V and J are TRBV9 and TRBJ1-2; D not certain. Germline assignment: CDR1 SGDLS and CDR2 YYNGEE. With 5 bases removed from V and 2 bases from J, the gap between germline ends came to 10 bases. The CDR3 length is 13 residues. CDR3 amino acids: CASSPDVNYGYTF. CDR3 in DNA: TGTGCCAGCAGTCCCGACGTCAACTATGGCTACACCTTC.

With regard to this clonotype: This may come from a read error, since a much larger clone is one base off. CDR3 coding DNA: TGCGCCAGCAGCCAAGACTGGGGGGCGGGAGGGACCCAGTACTTC. This encodes CASSQDWGAGGTQYF. The chain combines TRBV4-3 with TRBJ2-5, with 8 bases lining up with TRBD2. The ends lost 0 bases at V and 7 bases at J; junction bases unmatched: 7. This CDR3 has 15 amino acids. Per germline, CDR1 LGHNA and CDR2 YSLEER.